This T cell receptor beta chain stems from a study of shared clonotypes between healthy human individuals (dated by TCRdb to about 2020). For the study in its entirety: The cohort included a few men and a couple of women between 18 and 49 years of age. For each donor, CD4 naive and CD4 memory were each run on three plates, CD8 naive on two plates, and CD8 memory on one plate. To estimate repertoire size and how much clonotype sharing occurs between individuals, the study deeply sequenced the blood TCR repertoires of five healthy adults. Different laboratories and diverse techniques were used to prepare libraries and sequence TCR repertoires, to increase sequencing depth and limit assay-specific biases. Per donor, leukapheresis produced somewhere between about 0.9 and 9 billion PBMCs. Overall results and qualifications from the work: Sampling was limited to blood, and TCR repertoires in tissue likely differ from TCR repertoires in blood. About 5% of naive CD4, 3.5% of naive CD8, about 2.1% of memory CD4, and 0.4% of memory CD8 clonotypes were shared across a few donors. Pairwise subsampling led to the expectation that sequencing depth would affect the degree of clonotype sharing among donors. Even with the large sequencing depth, rarefaction of the sorted-subset datasets indicated that sequencing was incomplete. Naive subsets generally had larger estimated clonotype richness than memory subsets. The genetic and exposure-history diversity represented was limited by the small number of donors. Compared with non-shared clonotypes, the clonotypes found in all four sorted-subset donors had higher generation probabilities.

TCR CDR3 regions were amplified from genomic DNA by multiplex PCR using the deep immunoSEQ assay. Extracted genomic DNA from each cell subset was distributed evenly across all wells of several immunoSEQ 96-well plates, and each plate was treated as a replicate. For sorted subsets, roughly 200 ng of genomic DNA, equivalent to some 30,000 T cell genomes, went into each replicate PCR. Purified libraries were measured with a Qubit 3.0 fluorometer, size-checked on a Bioanalyzer 2100, and measured again with the KAPA Library Quantification kit. A separate single-read 150-cycle Illumina NextSeq 550 flow cell was used to sequence each immunoSEQ 96-well plate. As for how the authors treated the data: The immunoSEQ output contained only junctional sequences without quality scores, so filtering could not match that applied to full-length reads. To assign V/J genes and CDR3, sequences were annotated against IMGT germline references using PyIR, a Python wrapper for IgBLAST v1.9. Reads were filtered out if the reads had weak V/J assignments (E-value above 1e-6), no CDR3, stop codons, out-of-frame junctions, or ambiguous translated residues. V3J clonotypes were defined by identical inferred V gene, J gene, and CDR3 amino acid sequence. Percentage overlap between repertoires was calculated by dividing the number of shared unique clonotypes by the size of the smaller repertoire. Repertoire richness was assessed with RTK rarefaction, the Chao1 estimator, and Recon v2.1 estimates of unobserved clonotypes. For all TCRbeta clonotypes obtained by the gDNA method from four donors, generation probabilities were computed with OLGA. As stored in TCRdb, this immuneACCESS dataset retains in-frame rearrangements with V and J assigned. A fraction of the clones does not appear; measured against another copy, unresolved V genes explain less than half of the discrepancy, and the remainder lacks a known reason. V and J calls plus clone size are reproduced from that table; the DNA served to infer D and trimming. In all, the sample holds roughly 760,000 clones, and around 72% of those were seen once. Of the sample, roughly 1.7% falls within the top ten clones.

Donors were healthy HIV-negative adults with no recently reported acute infections or vaccinations. Every donor was a Caucasian adult living in Nashville, Tennessee, USA. Magnetic negative selection was used to enrich CD4+ T cells, after which naive cells were positively selected on CD45RA and the negative fraction became the memory subset. Blood was collected by leukapheresis, and PBMCs were isolated by Ficoll-Histopaque density gradient centrifugation and then cryopreserved in liquid nitrogen vapor phase. Analytical flow cytometry was used to check the purity and quantity of every magnetically sorted T cell population. Genomic DNA was isolated from every sorted fraction and measured by UV absorbance on a Nanodrop 2000c. A note on this clone: The target of this receptor is not known. Base qualities are not provided; no much larger clone lies one nucleotide away.

The clonotype comes from a woman younger than 45 in good health. The sequencing input was memory CD4+ T cells sorted from blood. Sample cell subset or site, as interpreted from the label and publication: CD45RA-negative fraction.

CDR3 protein: CASRTGANVLTF. In nucleotides, the sequence is TGTGCCAGCAGGACTGGGGCCAACGTCCTGACTTTC. This receptor chain uses TRBV6-5 and TRBJ2-6, with no confident D gene call. From the cysteine up to the phenylalanine, the CDR3 has a length of 12 residues. The only DNA kept is the CDR3, 36 bases in frame from the first base. From the germline V gene, CDR1 is MNHEY and CDR2 is SVGAGI. Trimming takes 6 bases from V and 2 bases from J, and the germline ends sit 2 bases apart.